This T cell receptor (beta chain) was found in a study of T cells in localized non-small cell lung cancer. Study-level points and caveats: Those with higher blood T cell density had longer overall survival. Sequencing, confined to only one tumor region, leaves heterogeneity possible. There were a median around 53 of the top 100 tumor clones appearing in adjacent lung. Uninvolved adjacent lung showed peak T cell clonality, exceeding tumor.

CDR1 and CDR2 from the germline V gene are SGHRS and YFSETQ. The CDR3 has 15 amino acids. Trimming removed 4 bases at V and 2 bases at J, with 15 bases between. Worth noting for this clone: The antigen remains undetermined.

Libraries were prepared by immunoSEQ multiplex PCR; TCRdb keeps only in-frame clonotypes and omits some of them. The sample yields about 20,000 clones, over 80% seen once. This clonotype originated in a man aged 40 to 69 with stage II squamous cell lung carcinoma. Source: PBMCs, taken before any cancer treatment. The chain carries TRBV5-1 and TRBJ1-2; D unresolved. CDR3 in amino acids: CASSPSPAANYGYTF. The CDR3 DNA reads as TGCGCCAGCAGCCCATCGCCGGCCGCGAACTATGGCTACACCTTC.